Here is one T cell receptor (beta chain) with its context. The CDR3 extends over 16 amino acids. V trimming: 1 base; J trimming: 6 bases; junction bases outside the gene matches: 6. Germline V gene lookup returns CDR1 LGHNT and CDR2 FRNRAP. These data originate in a study of blood T cell repertoires in COVID-19. Overall study context: Some COVID-19 samples were acute and others convalescent; all came from the United States, Italy and Spain. Sources were T cells, B-cell-depleted T cells, or PBMCs; the material itself was cDNA or gDNA.

As originally analysed: Estimation of nucleated cell counts relied on the amplification of reference gene primers. Sequencing used immunoSEQ multiplex PCR; TCRdb keeps in-frame clones, though not all of them. V, J and clone size reflect that table, while D and trimming were determined from the DNA. The table includes under 350,000 clones, roughly 85% detected once. The material sequenced was peripheral blood. The TCR was taken from a human donor in a cohort sampled during active COVID-19. J is TRBJ2-3 and V is TRBV12-5, with 11 bases fitting TRBD1. CDR3 protein: CASGLARDRGADTQYF. The CDR3 DNA reads TGTGCTAGTGGTTTGGCCCGGGACAGGGGGGCCGATACGCAGTATTTT.